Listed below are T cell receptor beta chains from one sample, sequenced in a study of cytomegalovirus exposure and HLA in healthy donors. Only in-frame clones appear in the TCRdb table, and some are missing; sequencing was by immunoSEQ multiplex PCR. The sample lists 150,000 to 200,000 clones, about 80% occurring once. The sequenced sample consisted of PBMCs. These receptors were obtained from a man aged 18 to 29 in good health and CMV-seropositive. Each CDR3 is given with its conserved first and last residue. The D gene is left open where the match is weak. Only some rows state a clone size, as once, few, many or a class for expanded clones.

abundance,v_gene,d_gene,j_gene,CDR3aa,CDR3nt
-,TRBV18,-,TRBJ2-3,CASSPGVSTDTQYF,TGTGCCAGCTCACCAGGAGTTAGCACAGATACGCAGTATTTT
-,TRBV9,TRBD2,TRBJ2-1,CASSVGGGSSYNEQFF,TGTGCCAGCAGCGTAGGGGGGGGAAGCTCCTACAATGAGCAGTTCTTC
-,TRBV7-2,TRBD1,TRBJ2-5,CASSSIQGAGETQYF,TGTGCCAGCAGCTCTATTCAGGGGGCGGGGGAGACCCAGTACTTC
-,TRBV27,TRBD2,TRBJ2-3,CASSRAAGVGTDTQYF,TGTGCCAGCAGTCGAGCCGCGGGAGTGGGCACAGATACGCAGTATTTT
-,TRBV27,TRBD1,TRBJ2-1,CASSSGPGQGFF,TGTGCCAGCAGTTCCGGGCCGGGACAGGGGTTCTTC
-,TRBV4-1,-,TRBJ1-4,CASSRLINEKLFF,TGCGCCAGCAGCCGGCTTATTAATGAAAAACTGTTTTTT
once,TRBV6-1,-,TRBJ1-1,CASRGTLERDDAFF,TGTGCCAGCAGAGGGACACTGGAGAGGGATGATGCTTTCTTT
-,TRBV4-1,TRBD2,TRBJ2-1,CASSQGGGTHNEQFF,TGCGCCAGCAGCCAGGGGGGGGGAACCCACAATGAGCAGTTCTTC
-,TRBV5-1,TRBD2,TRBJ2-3,CASRTSGTTDTQYF,TGCGCCAGCCGGACTAGCGGGACCACAGATACGCAGTATTTT
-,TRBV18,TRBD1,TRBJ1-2,CASSPNRGAPTGYTF,TGTGCCAGCTCACCAAACAGGGGAGCCCCAACTGGCTACACCTTC
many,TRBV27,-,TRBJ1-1,CASSPRTEYGTEAFF,TGTGCCAGCAGTCCGCGGACAGAATATGGGACTGAAGCTTTCTTT
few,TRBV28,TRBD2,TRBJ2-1,CARLAGLLYNEQFF,TGTGCCAGACTAGCGGGACTACTCTACAATGAGCAGTTCTTC
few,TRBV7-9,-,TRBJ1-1,CASSLAEGRGAFF,TGTGCCAGCAGCTTAGCGGAGGGGCGGGGAGCTTTCTTT
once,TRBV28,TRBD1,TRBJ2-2,CASSLYRGGTGELFF,TGTGCCAGCAGTTTATACAGGGGTGGCACCGGGGAGCTGTTTTTT
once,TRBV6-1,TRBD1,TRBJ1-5,CASRGQGSNQPQHF,TGTGCCAGCAGGGGACAGGGAAGCAATCAGCCCCAGCATTTT
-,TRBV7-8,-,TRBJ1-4,CASSDLGGEKLFF,TGTGCCAGCAGCGACTTAGGGGGAGAAAAACTGTTTTTT
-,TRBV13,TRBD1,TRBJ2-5,CASSQKTGRETQYF,TGTGCCAGCAGCCAAAAGACAGGGAGAGAGACCCAGTACTTC
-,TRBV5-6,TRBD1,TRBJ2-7,CASSLTGVSYEQYF,TGTGCCAGCAGCTTGACAGGGGTTTCCTACGAGCAGTACTTC
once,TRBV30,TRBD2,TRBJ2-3,CAWSRTGLAGLRDTQYF,TGTGCCTGGTCCCGTACGGGACTAGCAGGTTTAAGAGATACGCAGTATTTT
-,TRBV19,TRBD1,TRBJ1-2,CASSIVLGQGNYGYTF,TGTGCCAGTAGTATAGTGCTGGGACAGGGGAACTATGGCTACACCTTC
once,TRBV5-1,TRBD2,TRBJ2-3,CASSNGLAGADTQYF,TGCGCCAGCAGTAATGGACTAGCGGGAGCAGATACGCAGTATTTT
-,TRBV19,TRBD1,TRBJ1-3,CASNLIGQGKSDTIYF,TGTGCCAGTAACCTTATCGGACAGGGTAAAAGTGACACCATATATTTT
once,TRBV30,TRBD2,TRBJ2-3,CAWSSGRAADTQYF,TGTGCCTGGTCTAGCGGGAGGGCCGCAGATACGCAGTATTTT
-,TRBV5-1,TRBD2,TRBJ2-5,CASSLAASGRRFQETQYF,TGCGCCAGCAGCTTGGCGGCTAGCGGGAGGCGATTCCAAGAGACCCAGTACTTC
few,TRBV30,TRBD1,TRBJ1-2,CAWSVGRGESGYTF,TGTGCCTGGAGTGTAGGCAGGGGGGAGAGTGGCTACACCTTC
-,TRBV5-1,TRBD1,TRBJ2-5,CASSLGQGGGETQYF,TGCGCCAGCAGCTTGGGACAGGGCGGCGGGGAGACCCAGTACTTC
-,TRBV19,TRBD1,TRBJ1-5,CASSPLDRVDQPQHF,TGTGCCAGTAGTCCCTTGGACAGGGTTGATCAGCCCCAGCATTTT
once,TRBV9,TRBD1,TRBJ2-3,CASSAREGATDTQYF,TGTGCCAGCAGCGCTCGCGAGGGGGCCACAGATACGCAGTATTTT
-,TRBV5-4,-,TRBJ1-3,CASSLHTVNSGNTIYF,TGTGCCAGCAGCTTGCATACAGTGAACTCTGGAAACACCATATATTTT
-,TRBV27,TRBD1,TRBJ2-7,CASRNDRGLRNEQYF,TGTGCCAGCAGAAACGACAGGGGGCTAAGAAACGAGCAGTACTTC
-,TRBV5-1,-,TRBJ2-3,CASSLDGHTTTDTQYF,TGCGCCAGCAGCTTGGATGGGCACACCACCACAGATACGCAGTATTTT